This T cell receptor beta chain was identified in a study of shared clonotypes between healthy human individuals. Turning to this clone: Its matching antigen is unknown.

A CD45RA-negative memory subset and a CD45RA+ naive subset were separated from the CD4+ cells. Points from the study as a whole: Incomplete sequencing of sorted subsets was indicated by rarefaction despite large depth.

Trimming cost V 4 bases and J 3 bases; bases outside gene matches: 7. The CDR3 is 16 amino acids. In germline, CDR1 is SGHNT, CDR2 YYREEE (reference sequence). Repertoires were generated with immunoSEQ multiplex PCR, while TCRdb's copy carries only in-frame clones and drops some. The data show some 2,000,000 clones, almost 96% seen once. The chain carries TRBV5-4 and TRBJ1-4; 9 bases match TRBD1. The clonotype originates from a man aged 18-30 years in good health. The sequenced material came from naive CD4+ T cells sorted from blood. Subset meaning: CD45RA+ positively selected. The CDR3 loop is CASSLGTGLANEKLFF. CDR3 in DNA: TGTGCCAGCAGCCTCGGGACAGGGTTGGCTAATGAAAAACTGTTTTTT.